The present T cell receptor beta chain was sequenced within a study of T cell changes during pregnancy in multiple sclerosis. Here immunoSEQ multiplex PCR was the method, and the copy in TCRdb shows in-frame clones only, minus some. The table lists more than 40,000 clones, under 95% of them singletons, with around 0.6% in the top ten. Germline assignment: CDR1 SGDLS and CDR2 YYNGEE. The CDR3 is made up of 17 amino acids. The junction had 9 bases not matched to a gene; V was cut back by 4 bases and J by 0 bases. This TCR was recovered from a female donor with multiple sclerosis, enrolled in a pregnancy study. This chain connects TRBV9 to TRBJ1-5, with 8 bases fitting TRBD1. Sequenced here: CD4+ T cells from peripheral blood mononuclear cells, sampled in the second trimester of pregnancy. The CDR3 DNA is TGTGCCAGCAGCCTCGGGACAGGCACGTATAGCAATCAGCCCCAGCATTTT. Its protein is CASSLGTGTYSNQPQHF.